The entry below gives a single T cell receptor (beta chain) sequence along with its context. Its cognate antigen is unknown. The data are from a study of cytomegalovirus exposure and HLA in healthy donors. General study results and limits: The authors considered a cluster of highly shared sequence variants likely to be a sequencing artifact. Information on immune exposure was restricted to one variable (CMV serostatus). Sequencing depth roughly uniform across donors was assumed in presence/absence analyses.

PCR amplification relied on 60 Vbeta primers (plus 13 Jbeta primers). Generated by immunoSEQ multiplex PCR, the TCRdb table keeps only in-frame clones and is missing some. The sample shows 150,000 to 200,000 clones, around two thirds of them seen only once. The sequence was obtained from a young man in good health and CMV-seropositive. Sequencing used PBMCs.

The CDR3 nucleotides read TGTGCCAGCAGCGACGGGGGAGACTATGGCTACACCTTC. It codes for CASSDGGDYGYTF. The chain recombines TRBV7-9 with TRBJ1-2; D may be TRBD1 (5 bases). The germline V gene has CDR1 SEHNR and CDR2 FQNEAQ (reference sequence). Trimming took 5 bases from V and 3 from J, leaving 10 bases between them. CDR3 length: 13 residues.